This TCR beta chain emerged from a study of control samples from healthy donors and cancer patients. Germline assignment: CDR1 LGHNA and CDR2 YNFKEQ. Trimming removed 3 bases from V and 2 bases from J, with 11 bases in between. The length of the CDR3 is 14 residues. Produced via immunoSEQ multiplex PCR; TCRdb's table is partial and in-frame only. Among about 150,000 clones, just under 95% were seen once, and the ten largest hold 11% to 15%. The table lists this clone with a few counts. Other DNA sequences of this sample code for an identical CDR3. The receptor's source is a man aged 60 to 69 with colorectal cancer. Material: PBMCs. The chain carries TRBV4-2 and TRBJ2-7, with D perhaps TRBD2 (6 bases). The CDR3 region is CASSQTRPPYEQYF. In DNA, the CDR3 is TGTGCCAGCAGCCAGACTAGGCCACCCTACGAGCAGTACTTC.